The 13 T cell receptor beta chains below were found in one sample sequenced in a study of T cells expressing NK-cell markers. TCRdb reprocessed the 5' RACE reads; each CDR3 protein has one entry and no DNA is given. The listing contains about 260,000 distinct CDR3 sequences. The source material was blood T cells: a sorted CD56 or NKG2C T cell subset, CD4+ or CD8+ T cells, or bulk PBMC T cells (not recorded which). These receptors all stem from a woman aged 18 to 69 in good health.

The rearrangement links TRBV27 to TRBJ2-6; TCRdb lists TRBD1, though no DNA is available to test this call. The CDR3 is 15 residues long. The germline gives CDR1 MNHEY, CDR2 SMNVEV (reference sequence). The CDR3: CASSPVKAGANVLTF.

The rearrangement links TRBV29-1 to TRBJ2-3; with no DNA, the TCRdb D assignment of TRBD2 cannot be verified. Per germline, CDR1 SQVTM and CDR2 ANQGSEA. The CDR3 extends over 16 amino acids. The CDR3 protein is CSVEYLAGVGADTQYF.

The V call is TRBV30, the J call TRBJ1-5. Germline CDR1 is GTSNPN and CDR2 is SVGIG (reference sequence). The CDR3 runs to 14 residues. The CDR3 reads CAWSVRRGGQPQHF.

This chain links TRBV20-1 with TRBJ1-5; with no DNA, the TCRdb D assignment of TRBD1 cannot be verified. Germline CDR1 is DFQATT and CDR2 is SNEGSKA (reference sequence). CDR3 size: 17 residues. CDR3 residues: CSASVDSLGYSNQPQHF.

This chain links TRBV20-1 with TRBJ2-3; the TRBD1 assignment by TCRdb is unverifiable without DNA. This CDR3 comprises 16 residues. CDR1 is DFQATT, CDR2 SNEGSKA, per germline (reference sequence). CDR3 sequence: CSARVQDRGSTDTQYF.

The chain employs TRBV20-1 and TRBJ1-2; TCRdb's D call, TRBD1, is unchecked because there is no DNA. This CDR3 comprises 14 residues. CDR1 and CDR2 from the germline V gene are DFQATT and SNEGSKA (reference sequence). The CDR3 is CSAREWQGAYGYTF.

The gene calls are TRBV12-3 or TRBV12-4 and TRBJ2-2. The CDR3 covers 13 residues. The CDR3: CASSSVNTGELFF.

This chain joins TRBV7-2 and TRBJ1-5; with no DNA, the TCRdb D assignment of TRBD1 cannot be verified. Germline lookup yields CDR1 SGHTA and CDR2 FQGNSA. This CDR3 has 13 amino acids. CDR3 sequence reads: CASSSQGQGPQHF.

The gene calls are TRBV6-2 or TRBV6-3 and TRBJ1-3. CDR3 size: 15 residues. Germline V gene data show CDR1 as MNHEY and CDR2 as SVGEGT. The CDR3 loop reads CASSYYIRSGNTIYF.

The chain combines TRBV7-3 with TRBJ2-3; TCRdb gives TRBD2 as the D gene, but with no DNA this cannot be confirmed. CDR3 length: 13 residues. Germline values: CDR1 SGHTA, CDR2 FQGTGA. Here the CDR3 reads CASSFREADTQYF.

The V and J genes are TRBV7-2 and TRBJ2-2; the TRBD1 assignment by TCRdb is unverifiable without DNA. This CDR3 comprises 14 residues. Germline CDR1 and CDR2: SGHTA and FQGNSA. CDR3 sequence reads: CASPGGQGAGELFF.

The chain combines TRBV7-9 with TRBJ2-5. This CDR3 spans 14 amino acids. CDR1 SEHNR and CDR2 FQNEAQ come from the germline V gene (reference sequence). CDR3 sequence reads: CASSSLTRQETQYF.

The chain carries TRBV7-2 and TRBJ1-1. Looked up from germline, CDR1 is SGHTA and CDR2 is FQGNSA. The CDR3 sequence is 13 residues long. This CDR3 reads CASSLRVPTEAFF.